This T cell receptor beta chain was sequenced for a study of type 1 regulatory T cells. Study background: An in vitro protocol generated T-allo10, a Tr1-enriched, alloantigen-specific CD4 T cell product.

As for this clonotype: Its target is unknown. This may stem from a read error, because a much larger clone lies one nucleotide away.

Whole-study findings and limits: Compared with non-Tr1 cells, Tr1 cells showed a narrower TCR repertoire.

The CDR3 consists of 12 residues. V shed 8 bases and J shed 5 bases, with 13 bases lying between them. CDR1 is SGHVS, CDR2 FQNEAQ, per germline. MiXCR, run by TCRdb on the reads, gives a single entry per CDR3 protein. Found here are 60,000 to 70,000 distinct CDR3 sequences, about 50% of them singletons; the top ten hold more than 2%. The chain joins TRBV7-8 to TRBJ2-7; no clear D gene. The clonotype originates from a human donor in good health. The specimen sequenced was cultured non-Tr1 T cells, either the whole culture or a sorted T cell fraction (not recorded which). CDR3 region: CASGRSTDEQYF. The CDR3 region has the DNA TGTGCCAGCGGCCGTTCGACCGACGAGCAGTACTTC.